This T cell receptor beta chain appears in the sequencing data of a study of siplizumab effects on memory and regulatory T cells. Points from the study as a whole: Memory T cells appeared less diverse than naive cells, which seemed to contribute substantially to alloresponse. Mapping to unstimulated subsets was achieved for only a minor fraction of alloreactive clones. Controls had around 28% Treg-derived mappable alloreactive CD4+ clones on average, versus about 69% with siplizumab.

Concerning this clone: Its antigen remains unidentified.

Assayed TCR templates numbered about 90,000 for each sample. Assay used: immunoSEQ multiplex PCR; TCRdb lists only in-frame clones, some missing. The sample contains about 68,000 clones, roughly 93% of which appear only once. Trimming pared 4 bases from V and 6 bases from J, leaving 15 bases between. Germline assignment: CDR1 MGHRA and CDR2 YSYEKL. This CDR3 has 14 residues. Sequencing was carried out using CD8+ T cells sorted from blood. The chain links TRBV4-1 to TRBJ1-1; D is unresolved. This TCR was recovered from a human donor in good health. CDR3 nucleotides: TGCGCCAGCAGCCCGGCCCCCCTTAAACCTGAAGCTTTCTTT. Its protein is CASSPAPLKPEAFF.